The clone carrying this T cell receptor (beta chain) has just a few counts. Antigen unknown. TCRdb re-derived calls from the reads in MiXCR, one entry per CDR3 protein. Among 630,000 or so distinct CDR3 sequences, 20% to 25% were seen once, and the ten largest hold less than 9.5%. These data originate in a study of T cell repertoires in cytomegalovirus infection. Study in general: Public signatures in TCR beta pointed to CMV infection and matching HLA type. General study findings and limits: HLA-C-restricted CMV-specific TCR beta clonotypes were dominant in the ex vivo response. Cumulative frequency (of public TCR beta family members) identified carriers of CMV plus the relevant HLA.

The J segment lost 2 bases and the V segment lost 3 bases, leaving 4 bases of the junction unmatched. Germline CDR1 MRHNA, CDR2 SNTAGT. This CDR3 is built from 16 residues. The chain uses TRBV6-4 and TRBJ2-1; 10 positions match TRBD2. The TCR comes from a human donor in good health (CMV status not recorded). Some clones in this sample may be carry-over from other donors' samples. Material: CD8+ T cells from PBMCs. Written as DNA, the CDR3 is TGTGCCAGCAGTGATCTAGCGGGGGACCCCTACAATGAGCAGTTCTTC. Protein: CASSDLAGDPYNEQFF.